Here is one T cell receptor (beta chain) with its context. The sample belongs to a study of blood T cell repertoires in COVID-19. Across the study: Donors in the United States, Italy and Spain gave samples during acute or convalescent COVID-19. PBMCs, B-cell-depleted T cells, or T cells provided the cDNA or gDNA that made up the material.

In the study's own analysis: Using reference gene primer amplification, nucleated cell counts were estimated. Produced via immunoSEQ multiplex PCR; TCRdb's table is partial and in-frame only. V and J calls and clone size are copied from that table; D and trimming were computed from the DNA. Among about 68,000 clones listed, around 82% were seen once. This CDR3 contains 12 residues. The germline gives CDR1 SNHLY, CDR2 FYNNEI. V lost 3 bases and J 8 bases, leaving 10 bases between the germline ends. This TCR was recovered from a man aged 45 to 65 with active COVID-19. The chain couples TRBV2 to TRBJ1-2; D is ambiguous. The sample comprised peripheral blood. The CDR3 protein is CASSEAAGGYTF. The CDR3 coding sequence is TGTGCCAGCAGTGAGGCAGCGGGAGGCTACACCTTC. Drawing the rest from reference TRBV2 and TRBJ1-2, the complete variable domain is EPEVTQTPSHQVTQMGQEVILRCVPISNHLYFYWYRQILGQKVEFLVSFYNNEISEKSEIFDDQFSVERPDGSNFTLKIRSTKLEDSAMYFCASSEAAGGYTFGSGTRLTVV.